This TCR beta chain was recorded in a study of T-cell reconstitution after alpha-beta-depleted transplantation in children. General observations from the study: Surviving recipient T cells and thymic progenitors underlay high day-60 TCRbeta diversity in some patients. It was newly produced T cells that mostly accounted for T-cell counts and diversity one year after transplant. Expanded graft clones, several hundred of them, were reportedly the source of alpha-beta T cells about two months after transplant.

As concerns this clonotype: Its target is not known.

Unique molecular identifiers were built into the TCRbeta library. Via MiXCR, TCRdb re-called the PCR reads, giving one row per CDR3 protein. Of fewer than 350,000 distinct CDR3 sequences listed, nearly 8% were seen once; the top ten hold approximately 9%. V lost 1 base to trimming and J lost 0 bases; unmatched junction nucleotides: 2. Germline V gene lookup returns CDR1 DFQATT and CDR2 SNEGSKA (reference sequence). The CDR3 length is 15 residues. The V gene is TRBV20-1, the J gene TRBJ1-5; 8 nucleotides agree with TRBD1. The starting material was peripheral blood, obtained 360 days after TCRalphabeta/CD19-depleted stem cell transplant. The TCR was taken from a female patient aged 2-9 years who had a stem cell transplant for Fanconi anemia, so the T cells may come from the graft donor. The CDR3 nucleotides are TGCAGTGCTAGAGTGACAGGGGATAGCAATCAGCCCCAGCATTTT. Its protein product is CSARVTGDSNQPQHF.